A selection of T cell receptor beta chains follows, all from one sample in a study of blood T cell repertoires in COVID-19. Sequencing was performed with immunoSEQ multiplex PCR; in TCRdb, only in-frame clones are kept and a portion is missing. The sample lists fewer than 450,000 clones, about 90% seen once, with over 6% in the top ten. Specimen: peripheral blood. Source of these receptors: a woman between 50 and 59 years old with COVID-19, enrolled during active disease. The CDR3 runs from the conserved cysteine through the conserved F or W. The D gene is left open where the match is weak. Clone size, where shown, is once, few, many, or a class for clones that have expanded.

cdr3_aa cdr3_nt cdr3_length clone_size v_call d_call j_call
CASSASGLAYEQYF TGCGCCAGCAGTGCCAGCGGGCTTGCCTACGAGCAGTACTTC 14 few TRBV10-1 - TRBJ2-7
CASSYGGASYEQYF TGTGCCAGCAGTTACGGCGGTGCCTCCTACGAGCAGTACTTC 14 - TRBV6-2/TRBV6-3 - TRBJ2-7
CASSSGALYEQYF TGTGCCAGCAGCTCAGGGGCCCTTTACGAGCAGTACTTC 13 - TRBV11-3 - TRBJ2-7
CASSQDMGLANEQYF TGTGCCAGCAGCCAAGATATGGGACTAGCGAACGAGCAGTACTTC 15 - TRBV14 TRBD2 TRBJ2-7
CASSQEWTGAGEQFF TGTGCCAGCAGCCAAGAGTGGACAGGGGCGGGTGAGCAGTTCTTC 15 once TRBV4-2 TRBD1 TRBJ2-1
CASSELGDSPLHF TGTGCCAGCAGTGAATTAGGGGATTCACCCCTCCACTTT 13 - TRBV6-1 - TRBJ1-6
CASSAQGGAGELFF TGTGCCAGTAGTGCCCAGGGGGGTGCCGGGGAGCTGTTTTTT 14 few TRBV19 - TRBJ2-2
CATGSLGTYEQYF TGTGCCACCGGGTCACTAGGCACCTACGAGCAGTACTTC 13 - TRBV3-1/TRBV3-2 - TRBJ2-7
CASSLGDFGYEQYF TGTGCCAGCAGCTTGGGGGACTTTGGGTACGAGCAGTACTTC 14 once TRBV5-6 - TRBJ2-7
CASSFSREQKSF TGTGCCAGCAGCTTTTCCAGGGAACAGAAGAGTTTT 12 - TRBV7-2 - TRBJ2-3
CASRPDGTPNTGELFF TGTGCCAGCAGACCGGACGGGACACCTAACACCGGGGAGCTGTTTTTT 16 - TRBV2 - TRBJ2-2
CASSLGGVGYEQYF TGTGCCAGCAGCCTCGGAGGGGTCGGGTACGAGCAGTACTTC 14 - TRBV7-3 - TRBJ2-7
CASSLRQGVGTTEAFF TGTGCCAGCAGTTTACGGCAGGGTGTTGGAACCACTGAAGCTTTCTTT 16 - TRBV27 - TRBJ1-1
CASSARPQGFEEKLFF TGTGCCAGCAGTGCGCGACCACAGGGGTTCGAGGAAAAACTGTTTTTT 16 - TRBV6-1 TRBD1 TRBJ1-4
CASSPRWTGATTGETQYF TGTGCCAGCAGCCCGCGGTGGACAGGGGCGACTACCGGAGAGACCCAGTACTTC 18 - TRBV7-9 TRBD1 TRBJ2-5
CASSDWTSGRYNEQFF TGTGCCAGCAGTGATTGGACTAGCGGGCGTTACAATGAGCAGTTCTTC 16 - TRBV2 TRBD2 TRBJ2-1
CASSTGEGRYGYTF TGTGCCAGTAGTACAGGGGAGGGAAGGTATGGCTACACCTTC 14 - TRBV19 - TRBJ1-2
CASSSEYSNQPQHF TGTGCCAGCAGCTCCGAGTATAGCAATCAGCCCCAGCATTTT 14 few TRBV7-9 - TRBJ1-5